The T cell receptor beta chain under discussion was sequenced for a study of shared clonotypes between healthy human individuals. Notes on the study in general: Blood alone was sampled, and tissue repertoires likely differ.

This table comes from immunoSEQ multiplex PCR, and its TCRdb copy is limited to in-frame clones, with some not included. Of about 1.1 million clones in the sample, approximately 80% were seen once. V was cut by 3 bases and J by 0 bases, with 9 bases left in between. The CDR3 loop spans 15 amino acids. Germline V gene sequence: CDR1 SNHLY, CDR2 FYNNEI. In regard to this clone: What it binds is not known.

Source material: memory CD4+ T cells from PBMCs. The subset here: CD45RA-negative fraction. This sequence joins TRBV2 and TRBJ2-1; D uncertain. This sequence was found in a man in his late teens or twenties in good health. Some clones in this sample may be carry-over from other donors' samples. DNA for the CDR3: TGTGCCAGCAGTGAGGGCATTGGCTCCTACAATGAGCAGTTCTTC. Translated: CASSEGIGSYNEQFF.